Presented here are 21 T cell receptor beta chains from one specimen sequenced in a study of OX40 agonist ivuxolimab in advanced cancers. The table came from immunoSEQ multiplex PCR; TCRdb's copy has only in-frame clones and leaves some out. The sample records approximately 60,000 clones, almost 95% being singletons. Source: CD4+ or CD8+ T cells sorted from blood, taken in a trial of the OX40 agonist ivuxolimab. The receptors were gathered from an adult with an advanced solid tumor such as melanoma, head and neck, liver or kidney cancer.

The rearrangement links TRBV19 to TRBJ1-3; D is perhaps TRBD1 (6 bases). Germline V gene lookup returns CDR1 LNHDA and CDR2 SQIVND (reference sequence). V was shortened by 7 bases and J by 5 bases, with 15 bases between the two germline ends. The CDR3 contains 14 residues. The CDR3 coding sequence is TGTGCCAGTACCCTAAGGGACACCCGAAACACCATATATTTT. Protein: CASTLRDTRNTIYF.

The rearrangement links TRBV9 to TRBJ2-1; D is unclear. CDR1 is SGDLS and CDR2 is YYNGEE in the germline V gene. The V end was cut by 4 bases, the J end by 12 bases, with 17 bases between. The CDR3 contains 13 residues. In DNA form, the CDR3 reads TGTGCCAGCAGCACGGACCCCCTTCACGGGCAGTTCTTC. Its translation is CASSTDPLHGQFF.

This rearrangement joins TRBV2 to TRBJ2-1, with TRBD1 identical over 8 bases. Germline-derived CDR1 and CDR2 are SNHLY and FYNNEI. Unmatched junction bases numbered 25, after V lost 4 bases and J lost 5 bases. The CDR3 is 21 residues long. The CDR3 DNA sequence: TGTGCCAGCAGTGGTTTTGGACAGGGCAAAACTCCCGACCCGGTCAACAATGAGCAGTTCTTC. Its translation: CASSGFGQGKTPDPVNNEQFF.

The chain is built from TRBV27 and TRBJ2-1, with no clear D. The CDR3 contains 13 residues. Germline V gene data show CDR1 as MNHEY and CDR2 as SMNVEV (reference sequence). V gave up 6 bases and J gave up 7 bases, with 13 bases separating them. The CDR3 is CASSPMLRNEQFF. In DNA, the CDR3 is TGTGCCAGCAGCCCGATGCTCAGGAATGAGCAGTTCTTC.

The CDR3 DNA sequence: TGTGCCAGCAGCTTAGGGTCCCAGGGGGCGGGTGAGCAGTACTTC. Protein sequence: CASSLGSQGAGEQYF. The chain recombines TRBV13 with TRBJ2-7; 8 bases are shared with TRBD1. The CDR3 extends over 15 amino acids. Germline CDR1 is PRHDT and CDR2 is FYEKMQ (reference sequence). The J segment lost 7 bases and the V segment lost 0 bases, leaving 8 bases of the junction unmatched.

The V gene is TRBV4-3, the J gene TRBJ2-4, with a tentative D call TRBD2 (5 bases). Germline CDR1 is LGHNA and CDR2 is YSLEER. Trimming cost V 0 bases and J 0 bases, with 12 bases left between them. CDR3 length: 17 amino acids. CDR3 sequence: CASSQDWAGLAKNIQYF. The DNA for the CDR3 is TGCGCCAGCAGCCAAGATTGGGCAGGACTAGCCAAAAACATTCAGTACTTC.

This clone was seen once. The CDR3 protein is CASSPGGLAASRAKNIQYF. The CDR3 coding sequence is TGCGCCAGCAGCCCGGGGGGACTAGCGGCCTCAAGAGCCAAAAACATTCAGTACTTC. The genes are TRBV5-1 and TRBJ2-4; 11 bases map to TRBD2. Germline values: CDR1 SGHRS, CDR2 YFSETQ. Unmatched junction bases numbered 12, after V lost 4 bases and J lost 0 bases. The CDR3 has 19 amino acids. The whole variable domain, remainder taken from reference TRBV5-1 and TRBJ2-4, is KAGVTQTPRYLIKTRGQQVTLSCSPISGHRSVSWYQQTPGQGLQFLFEYFSETQRNKGNFPGRFSGRQFSNSRSEMNVSTLELGDSALYLCASSPGGLAASRAKNIQYFGAGTRLSVL.

This rearrangement joins TRBV19 to TRBJ1-5, with D possibly being TRBD1 (5 bases). CDR3 length: 16 residues. The V gene lost 5 bases and the J gene lost 2 bases, with 16 bases spanning the gap. Germline values: CDR1 LNHDA, CDR2 SQIVND (reference sequence). CDR3 DNA sequence: TGTGCCAGTAGTCCTCACCTCCAGGGTGGCAATCAGCCCCAGCATTTT. This translates into CASSPHLQGGNQPQHF.

The V call is TRBV19, the J call TRBJ1-1; no firm D call. This CDR3 contains 14 residues. Germline values: CDR1 LNHDA, CDR2 SQIVND (reference sequence). Trimming pared 1 base from V and 6 bases from J, leaving 12 bases between. CDR3: CASSIAGEVSEAFF. CDR3 DNA: TGTGCCAGTAGTATAGCGGGAGAGGTATCTGAAGCTTTCTTT.

The gene calls are TRBV19 and TRBJ1-2, with D unresolved. The CDR3 runs 16 residues. The V and J ends lost 3 bases and 4 bases respectively, with 18 bases between them. The germline V gene encodes CDR1 LNHDA and CDR2 SQIVND (reference sequence). Written as DNA, the CDR3 is TGTGCCAGTAGTATCTCCGGGCCCCAGGCGGGCTATGGCTACACCTTC. Amino acid sequence: CASSISGPQAGYGYTF.

The CDR3 DNA is TGTGCCAGCAGTGTCGACAGGGGCCCCTACGAGCAGTACTTC. Translating gives CASSVDRGPYEQYF. The rearrangement uses TRBV28 and TRBJ2-7; TRBD1 matches at 8 bases. The CDR3 covers 14 residues. Germline trimming cut 5 bases from V and 2 bases from J; bases unmatched to any gene: 5. Germline V gene sequence: CDR1 MDHEN, CDR2 SYDVKM. The whole variable domain, remainder taken from reference TRBV28 and TRBJ2-7, is DVKVTQSSRYLVKRTGEKVFLECVQDMDHENMFWYRQDPGLGLRLIYFSYDVKMKEKGDIPEGYSVSREKKERFSLILESASTNQTSMYLCASSVDRGPYEQYFGPGTRLTVT.

CDR3 residues: CASSIVVGTEQYF. CDR3 bases: TGTGCCAGTAGTATAGTAGTAGGGACCGAGCAGTACTTC. The chain uses TRBV19 and TRBJ2-7; D assignment may be TRBD1 or TRBD2 (5 bases each). This CDR3 has 13 residues. CDR1 and CDR2 (germline): LNHDA, SQIVND (reference sequence). The V end was cut by 1 base, the J end by 6 bases, with 10 bases between.

CDR3 in amino acids: CASSFFHRGEKLFF. CDR3 in DNA: TGTGCCAGCAGCTTCTTTCACAGGGGAGAAAAACTGTTTTTT. The chain uses TRBV7-9 and TRBJ1-4; 7 bases are a match to TRBD1. The germline CDR1 and CDR2 sequences are SEHNR and FQNEAQ (reference sequence). The CDR3 has 14 residues. With 3 bases clipped from V and 8 bases from J, the junction kept 6 bases outside the gene matches.

CDR3: CASSLVGWREGGEQYF. CDR3 sequence (DNA): TGTGCCAGCAGCTTGGTCGGTTGGCGGGAGGGGGGCGAGCAGTACTTC. This chain links TRBV5-6 with TRBJ2-7; the match to TRBD2 covers 9 bases. The CDR3 extends over 16 amino acids. J was trimmed by 6 bases and V by 0 bases; bases with no gene match: 10. Germline lookup yields CDR1 SGHDT and CDR2 YYEEEE.

The chain couples TRBV9 to TRBJ2-1, with TRBD1 matching over 7 bases. V lost 0 bases to trimming and J lost 5 bases; unmatched junction nucleotides: 5. The CDR3 spans 15 residues. Germline loops: CDR1 SGDLS, CDR2 YYNGEE. The CDR3 DNA is TGTGCCAGCAGCGTAGAGGGGGCGATTAACAATGAGCAGTTCTTC. Its protein product is CASSVEGAINNEQFF.

The chain is built from TRBV6-1 and TRBJ1-3; TRBD1 matches 8 bases. The CDR3 length is 19 residues. Germline CDR1 and CDR2: MNHNS and SASEGT. V dropped 2 bases and J dropped 4; count of bases not matched to a gene: 16. In DNA, the CDR3 is TGTGCCAGCAGTGAACTCCCCCAGGGGGCTTTTCTTTCAGGAAACACCATATATTTT. Translated, it gives CASSELPQGAFLSGNTIYF.

The chain links TRBV11-2 to TRBJ1-5; D ambiguous. V was trimmed by 1 base and J by 9 bases, leaving 10 bases between them. The CDR3 extends over 13 amino acids. Per the germline V gene, CDR1 is SGHAT and CDR2 is FQNNGV. CDR3 in DNA: TGTGCCAGCAGCTTAGGCGGAGTGGGGCCCCAGCATTTT. Protein product: CASSLGGVGPQHF.

The CDR3 is CASSRLAGTANEQFF. The CDR3 DNA reads as TGTGCCAGCAGCCGGTTAGCGGGAACGGCAAATGAGCAGTTCTTC. The chain has TRBV7-9 and TRBJ2-1; 8 nucleotides match TRBD2. From germline, CDR1 is SEHNR and CDR2 FQNEAQ (reference sequence). The CDR3 is 15 amino acids. V trimming: 5 bases; J trimming: 7 bases; junction bases outside the gene matches: 10.

The chain carries TRBV7-9 and TRBJ2-7; TRBD1 matches 10 bases. There are 14 residues in the CDR3. V trimming: 5 bases; J trimming: 5 bases; junction bases outside the gene matches: 6. CDR1 is SEHNR, CDR2 FQNEAQ, per germline (reference sequence). The CDR3 region has the DNA TGTGCCAGCAGCGATGGGACAGGGGCGGACGAGCAGTACTTC. Protein sequence: CASSDGTGADEQYF.

This chain joins TRBV9 and TRBJ2-1, with 8 bases matching TRBD2. Germline CDR1 SGDLS, CDR2 YYNGEE. J lost 0 bases, V lost 4 bases, and 3 bases had no gene match. This CDR3 contains 15 residues. This CDR3 reads CASSISGSSYNEQFF. The CDR3 nucleotides read TGTGCCAGCAGCATAAGCGGGAGCTCCTACAATGAGCAGTTCTTC.

V and J are TRBV4-1 and TRBJ2-7, with TRBD2 matching over 11 bases. Per the germline V gene, CDR1 is MGHRA and CDR2 is YSYEKL. V dropped 4 bases and J dropped 0; count of bases not matched to a gene: 5. CDR3 length: 16 amino acids. The CDR3 sequence is CASSPGTSGASYEQYF. CDR3 sequence (DNA): TGCGCCAGCAGCCCGGGGACTAGCGGAGCCTCCTACGAGCAGTACTTC.